Below, 11 T cell receptor beta chains from the same sample are listed, as sequenced in a study of T cells in Graves' hyperthyroidism and ophthalmopathy. There were TCR beta CDR3 regions amplified from RNA transcripts. When the TCR CDR3 underwent first-round RT-PCR, the HTBI primer set was used. Via MiXCR, TCRdb re-called the multiplex PCR reads, giving one row per CDR3 protein. The data hold hundreds of thousands of distinct CDR3 sequences, with roughly a sixth observed a single time. Material for sequencing was blood. Every receptor here comes from a woman aged 35 to 49 with Graves' ophthalmopathy.

This clonotype was seen a few times. The rearrangement uses TRBV4-1 and TRBJ1-4; a possible D gene is TRBD1 (5 bases). Per germline, CDR1 MGHRA and CDR2 YSYEKL. The CDR3 length is 16 residues. Trimming pared 1 base from V and 10 bases from J, leaving 19 bases between. CDR3 DNA: TGCGCCAGCAGCCAAGGTCTAGTGGGTAGGGGCCGAAAACTGTTTTTT. Its protein is CASSQGLVGRGRKLFF.

This clonotype was observed at least ten times. As DNA, the CDR3 is TGCGCCAGCAGCGTGCAGGGGGCTTGGCGGGAGCAGTACTTC. Translating gives CASSVQGAWREQYF. V usage is TRBV5-1 and J usage is TRBJ2-7; 8 positions agree with TRBD1. V lost 4 bases and J lost 7; bases outside the gene matches: 10. CDR1 is SGHRS and CDR2 is YFSETQ in the germline V gene. The CDR3 extends over 14 amino acids.

This clonotype was seen only a few times. CDR3 DNA sequence: TGTGCCATCAGTGAGGTGTGGACAGGGAATTCACCCCTCCACTTT. Protein: CAISEVWTGNSPLHF. This sequence joins TRBV10-3 and TRBJ1-6, with 8 bases fitting TRBD1. Germline trimming cut 2 bases from V and 7 bases from J; bases unmatched to any gene: 4. CDR1 and CDR2 (germline): ENHRY, SYGVKD. This CDR3 spans 15 amino acids.

V is TRBV5-1 and J is TRBJ2-1; TRBD2 agrees at 8 bases. The trim removed 4 bases at V and 6 bases at J, leaving 12 bases unmatched. This CDR3 region has 16 residues. Germline-derived CDR1 and CDR2 are SGHRS and YFSETQ. CDR3 loop: CASSLSGGIDSNEQFF. CDR3 in DNA: TGCGCCAGCAGCCTCAGCGGGGGAATTGATAGCAATGAGCAGTTCTTC.

This chain uses TRBV6-1 with TRBJ2-2; TRBD2 agrees at 13 bases. With 7 bases clipped from V and 1 base from J, the junction kept 12 bases outside the gene matches. This CDR3 is built from 19 residues. Germline CDR1 reads MNHNS; CDR2 reads SASEGT. The CDR3 here is CASKSGTSGTGRNTGELFF. The DNA for the CDR3 is TGTGCCAGCAAATCTGGGACTAGCGGGACGGGGAGGAACACCGGGGAGCTGTTTTTT.

The chain uses TRBV20-1 and TRBJ1-2, with D possibly being TRBD1 (5 bases). There are 13 residues in the CDR3. V lost 2 bases, J lost 6 bases, and 13 bases lay in between. CDR1 DFQATT and CDR2 SNEGSKA come from the germline V gene (reference sequence). The CDR3 DNA reads as TGCAGTGCTAGACGACAGAGCGGGGATGGCTACACCTTC. Translating gives CSARRQSGDGYTF.

In this sample, this clonotype turned up many times. The V gene is TRBV18, the J gene TRBJ2-7; D not certain. Germline V lookup: CDR1 KGHSH, CDR2 LQKENI. V dropped 2 bases and J dropped 5 bases, with 4 bases sitting between them. This CDR3 is built from 11 residues. For the CDR3, the DNA is TGTGCCAGCTCACCAGGTCACGAGCAGTACTTC. The encoded protein is CASSPGHEQYF. The whole variable domain, remainder taken from reference TRBV18 and TRBJ2-7, is NAGVMQNPRHLVRRRGQEARLRCSPMKGHSHVYWYRQLPEEGLKFMVYLQKENIIDESGMPKERFSAEFPKEGPSILRIQQVVRGDSAAYFCASSPGHEQYFGPGTRLTVT.

This sequence joins TRBV6-1 and TRBJ1-2; D perhaps matches TRBD1 (5 bases). Trimming shortened V by 6 bases and J by 8 bases, and 19 bases separated the two germline ends. The CDR3 consists of 14 residues. Germline V lookup: CDR1 MNHNS, CDR2 SASEGT. The CDR3 spells CASREIGRGRGYTF. The CDR3 coding sequence is TGTGCCAGCAGGGAAATAGGACGGGGCAGAGGCTACACCTTC.

This rearrangement joins TRBV19 to TRBJ2-7, with a weak D call TRBD2 (6 bases). Germline CDR1 and CDR2: LNHDA and SQIVND (reference sequence). This CDR3 comprises 15 residues. Trimming stripped 8 bases from V and 4 bases from J, with 21 bases between. CDR3 loop: CASASAWRGQYEQYF. In nucleotides, the CDR3 is TGTGCCAGTGCCTCTGCTTGGAGGGGCCAATACGAGCAGTACTTC.

The rearrangement links TRBV4-1 to TRBJ1-1, with a possible D match to TRBD1 (5 bases). Germline V gene lookup returns CDR1 MGHRA and CDR2 YSYEKL. V shed 1 base and J shed 11 bases, with 29 bases lying between them. There are 18 residues in the CDR3. The CDR3 bases are TGCGCCAGCAGCCAAGGTAGGGGAGGGGCCAGAAATATCGGGAGTGCTTTCTTT. Translation: CASSQGRGGARNIGSAFF.

This clonotype was recorded a few times. The rearrangement joins TRBV6-5 to TRBJ1-1, with D maybe TRBD1 (5 bases). Germline lookup yields CDR1 MNHEY and CDR2 SVGAGI. Deletions cut 2 bases from V and 1 base from J, with 11 bases between. This CDR3 contains 15 residues. The CDR3: CASSYAWTQNTEAFF. The DNA for the CDR3 is TGTGCCAGCAGTTACGCGTGGACACAGAACACTGAAGCTTTCTTT.